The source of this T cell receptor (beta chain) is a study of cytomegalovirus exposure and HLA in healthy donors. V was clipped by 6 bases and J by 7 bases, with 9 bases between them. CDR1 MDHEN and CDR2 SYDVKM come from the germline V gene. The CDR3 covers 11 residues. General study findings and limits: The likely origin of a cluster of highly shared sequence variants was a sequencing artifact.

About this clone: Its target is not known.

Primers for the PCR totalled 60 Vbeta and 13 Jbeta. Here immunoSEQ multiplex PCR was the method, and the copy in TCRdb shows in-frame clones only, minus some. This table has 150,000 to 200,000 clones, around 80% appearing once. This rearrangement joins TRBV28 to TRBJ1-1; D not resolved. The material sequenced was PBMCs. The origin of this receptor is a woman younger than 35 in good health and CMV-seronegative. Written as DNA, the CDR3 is TGTGCCAGCAGGGGAGTAGATGAAGCTTTCTTT. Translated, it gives CASRGVDEAFF.